This T cell receptor (beta chain) was sequenced during a study of lymphopenia after photon versus proton radiotherapy (dated by TCRdb to the late 2010s). Regarding the study in general: Photon and proton radiation therapy were compared by the study for their immunological effects in patients with gastrointestinal tumors who developed high-grade lymphopenia. The cohort comprised about 20 patients with gastrointestinal tumors who received either photon or proton therapy and then developed lymphopenia. The study aimed to characterize how the two radiation modalities differ in their impact on the immune system. Study-wide findings and limitations: Across the cohort, among patients who died, a greater drop in TCR diversity after the nadir was inversely correlated with overall survival time. Once the lymphocyte count had reached its nadir, the repertoires of photon-treated patients showed oligoclonal expansion, particularly of CD8+ Temra cells, and this expansion drove the decline in diversity. The survival association was assessed only in patients who died, and the authors presented better survival with proton therapy as a possibility rather than a demonstrated result. Relative stability during treatment was observed in proton-treated patients, whereas loss of naive T cells and TCR diversity and gain of effector/memory populations were observed in photon-treated patients.

Receptors were amplified or captured by the immunoSEQ multiplex PCR assay. T cell repertoires were profiled with deep sequencing of rearranged TCR beta loci together with multiparametric flow cytometry. The clones in this table, taken by TCRdb from immuneACCESS, are in-frame only. Not every clone is retained; where verified, under half of the shortfall comes from an unresolved V gene, and the cause of the rest is unknown. The sample table contains approximately 80,000 clones; only one count was recorded for around 88% of them. About 1.3% of the sample goes to the ten largest clones. As regards this clone: The specificity of this receptor is unknown. Base qualities are not at hand, and no much larger clone is one base apart.

The source is a man aged 60 to 69 with pancreatic cancer. Sample: peripheral blood, taken from a patient treated with proton-based radiotherapy.

The CDR3 amino acid sequence is: CASSEIGAGQPQHF. At the DNA level, the sequence is TGTGCCAGCAGTGAAATTGGGGCAGGGCAGCCCCAGCATTTT. The rearrangement joined TRBV6-1 to TRBJ1-5, and perhaps TRBD1 as D gene, on 5 matching bases. Trimming takes 2 bases from V and 7 bases from J, and the germline ends sit 12 bases apart. Inclusive of the bounding cysteine and phenylalanine, the CDR3 is 14 residues long. Only the CDR3 DNA is retained, 42 bases long and in frame from the first base. Per the germline V gene, MNHNS is the CDR1 and SASEGT is the CDR2.